These T cell receptor beta chains were read from a single sample in a study of blood T cell repertoires in COVID-19. Clones were read by immunoSEQ multiplex PCR, and TCRdb kept only the in-frame ones, dropping some. The top ten hold 0.45% to 0.6% of the sample, which has about 150,000 clones, 70% to 90% seen once. The sample consisted of peripheral blood. These receptors were collected from a man between 60 and 75 years old with COVID-19, enrolled during active disease. Both conserved end residues are part of each CDR3. A D gene is named only where the DNA matches it firmly. Only part of the rows carry a size: once, few, many, or a class if the clone is expanded.

>few|TRBV28|TRBJ2-1|TRBD2
CASSPGPLAGGRPGTYNEQFF
TGTGCCAGCAGCCCAGGGCCCCTAGCGGGGGGGCGCCCCGGTACCTACAATGAGCAGTTCTTC
>NA|TRBV25-1|TRBJ1-6|NA
CASSDTGSSPLHF
TGTGCCAGCAGTGATACAGGGAGTTCACCCCTCCACTTT
>NA|TRBV7-9|TRBJ1-1|NA
CASSRTANTEAFF
TGTGCCAGCAGCAGGACAGCGAACACTGAAGCTTTCTTT
>NA|TRBV7-3|TRBJ1-1|NA
CASSSGINRARNTEAFF
TGTGCCAGCAGCTCCGGAATAAACAGGGCTAGGAACACTGAAGCTTTCTTT
>NA|TRBV6-4|TRBJ1-5|TRBD1
CASSVGDSPNQPQHF
TGTGCCAGCAGTGTTGGGGACAGCCCCAATCAGCCCCAGCATTTT
>few|TRBV5-1|TRBJ2-7|TRBD2
CASSSTSGSLSSYEQYF
TGCGCCAGCAGCTCGACTAGCGGGAGCCTTAGCTCCTACGAGCAGTACTTC
>once|TRBV7-9|TRBJ2-2|NA
CASSLVAAYTGELFF
TGTGCCAGCAGCTTAGTGGCCGCCTACACCGGGGAGCTGTTTTTT
>NA|TRBV7-9|TRBJ2-1|TRBD1
CASSSDRVGPNEQFF
TGTGCCAGCAGCTCAGACAGGGTTGGCCCCAATGAGCAGTTCTTC
>NA|TRBV28|TRBJ1-6|NA
CASSFQGSYNSPLHF
TGTGCCAGCAGTTTCCAGGGCTCCTATAATTCACCCCTCCACTTT
>once|TRBV5-1|TRBJ2-7|TRBD2
CASSSQTSGAGEQYF
TGCGCCAGCAGCTCCCAGACTAGCGGGGCGGGAGAGCAGTACTTC
>NA|TRBV11-3|TRBJ1-2|TRBD1
CASSLGGRDRGEGGYTF
TGTGCCAGCAGCTTAGGGGGCCGGGACAGGGGAGAGGGTGGCTACACCTTC
>NA|TRBV3-1/TRBV3-2|TRBJ1-5|NA
CASEAKGVGMSNQPQHF
TGTGCCAGCGAGGCTAAAGGGGTTGGTATGAGCAATCAGCCCCAGCATTTT
>NA|TRBV30|TRBJ1-3|NA
CAWSVLGARGNTIYF
TGTGCCTGGAGTGTACTGGGGGCTCGGGGAAACACCATATATTTT
>NA|TRBV7-2|TRBJ1-3|TRBD1
CASSTRQGASGNTIYF
TGTGCCAGCAGCACCCGACAGGGGGCTTCTGGAAACACCATATATTTT
>NA|TRBV5-1|TRBJ2-1|NA
CASSLEQFSYNEQFF
TGCGCCAGCAGCTTGGAACAGTTCTCCTACAATGAGCAGTTCTTC
>NA|TRBV3-1/TRBV3-2|TRBJ1-5|NA
CASSQQLNQPQHF
TGTGCCAGCAGCCAACAACTCAATCAGCCCCAGCATTTT
>NA|TRBV29-1|TRBJ2-1|NA
CSVGRVGEQFF
TGCAGCGTTGGGAGGGTTGGAGAGCAGTTCTTC
>NA|TRBV6-5|TRBJ1-6|TRBD1
CASSLQGSLNSPLHF
TGTGCCAGCAGTTTACAGGGGTCCCTGAATTCACCCCTCCACTTT
>NA|TRBV24-1|TRBJ2-5|TRBD1
CATSGQGGPPETQYF
TGTGCCACCAGTGGACAGGGTGGCCCCCCAGAGACCCAGTACTTC
>NA|TRBV5-1|TRBJ1-1|NA
CASSLKQGGTEAFF
TGCGCCAGCAGCTTGAAACAGGGCGGAACTGAAGCTTTCTTT
>NA|TRBV11-1|TRBJ2-3|TRBD2
CASSLLAGGTDTQYF
TGTGCCAGCAGCTTACTAGCGGGGGGCACAGATACGCAGTATTTT
>NA|TRBV7-9|TRBJ1-5|NA
CASSSDEGRGSNQPQHF
TGTGCCAGCAGCTCGGACGAAGGGCGGGGTAGCAATCAGCCCCAGCATTTT
>NA|TRBV19|TRBJ1-4|NA
CASEGRYEKLFF
TGTGCCAGTGAAGGGAGATATGAAAAACTGTTTTTT
>NA|TRBV6-4|TRBJ1-5|NA
CASSEVGGRQPQHF
TGTGCCAGCAGCGAGGTGGGGGGTAGGCAGCCCCAGCATTTT
>NA|TRBV29-1|TRBJ1-1|NA
CSGAEGSEAFF
TGCAGCGGGGCGGAGGGTAGTGAAGCTTTCTTT
>NA|TRBV10-3|TRBJ1-1|NA
CAIRPAGAVDEAFF
TGTGCCATCAGGCCAGCAGGGGCAGTCGATGAAGCTTTCTTT
>NA|TRBV7-9|TRBJ2-1|TRBD2
CASSARRASGAANEQFF
TGTGCCAGCAGTGCCCGGCGGGCTAGCGGGGCCGCCAATGAGCAGTTCTTC
>NA|TRBV5-1|TRBJ1-1|TRBD1
CASSTYRGTNTEAFF
TGCGCCAGCAGCACATACAGGGGGACGAACACTGAAGCTTTCTTT
>NA|TRBV24-1|TRBJ2-2|NA
CATSDINGGANTGELFF
TGTGCCACCAGTGATATAAACGGCGGGGCGAACACCGGGGAGCTGTTTTTT
>NA|TRBV28|TRBJ1-2|NA
CASKPLRENYGYTF
TGTGCCAGTAAGCCCCTCAGGGAAAACTATGGCTACACCTTC
>NA|TRBV4-1|TRBJ2-7|NA
CASSQSTGYSSYEQYF
TGCGCCAGCAGCCAGAGTACAGGCTACAGCTCCTACGAGCAGTACTTC
>NA|TRBV25-1|TRBJ1-3|NA
CASAARIAAVPNTIYF
TGTGCCAGCGCAGCAAGGATTGCGGCAGTTCCAAACACCATATATTTT
>few|TRBV4-3|TRBJ1-6|TRBD1
CASSQDLTGMSEDSPLHF
TGCGCCAGCAGCCAAGATCTGACAGGGATGAGCGAAGATTCACCCCTCCACTTT
>NA|TRBV12-3/TRBV12-4|TRBJ1-6|NA
CASRDTDNSPLHF
TGTGCCAGCCGTGACACTGATAATTCACCCCTCCACTTT
>NA|TRBV7-2|TRBJ1-4|NA
CASSLGPNEKLFF
TGTGCCAGCAGCTTGGGGCCTAATGAAAAACTGTTTTTT
>NA|TRBV6-5|TRBJ1-3|TRBD1
CASSFTEGGYGNTIYF
TGTGCCAGCAGTTTCACAGAAGGGGGCTACGGAAACACCATATATTTT
>once|TRBV7-3|TRBJ1-2|TRBD1
CASSKTTGTAGYTF
TGTGCCAGCAGTAAGACAACCGGGACAGCAGGCTACACCTTC
>NA|TRBV4-3|TRBJ1-1|TRBD1
CASSQEGQLNTEAFF
TGCGCCAGCAGCCAAGAGGGACAGTTGAACACTGAAGCTTTCTTT
>NA|TRBV7-3|TRBJ2-2|TRBD2
CASSPRAGDPGELFF
TGTGCCAGCAGCCCGAGAGCGGGAGACCCCGGGGAGCTGTTTTTT
>NA|TRBV19|TRBJ1-5|NA
CASKDAIRGSYQPQHF
TGTGCCAGTAAAGATGCGATCAGGGGCTCCTATCAGCCCCAGCATTTT
>NA|TRBV11-2|TRBJ2-7|TRBD1
CASSWTGADSYEQYF
TGTGCCAGCAGCTGGACAGGGGCGGATTCCTACGAGCAGTACTTC
>NA|TRBV28|TRBJ1-3|NA
CASSSSQAVYSGNTIYF
TGTGCCAGCAGTTCATCTCAAGCGGTATATTCTGGAAACACCATATATTTT
>NA|TRBV19|TRBJ2-4|TRBD2
CASSRASGGRVQYF
TGTGCCAGTAGTAGGGCTAGCGGGGGTAGGGTTCAGTACTTC
>few|TRBV7-8|TRBJ1-2|TRBD1
CASSRDTKTGGDGYTF
TGTGCCAGCAGCCGAGACACTAAGACAGGGGGAGACGGCTACACCTTC
>few|TRBV18|TRBJ1-2|NA
CASSPEGRTVSYGYTF
TGTGCCAGCTCACCAGAGGGAAGGACAGTTAGCTATGGCTACACCTTC
>NA|TRBV7-3|TRBJ1-6|TRBD1
CASSLSGGRESPLHF
TGTGCCAGCAGCCTTTCAGGGGGCCGGGAATCACCCCTCCACTTT
>NA|TRBV7-2|TRBJ1-3|TRBD1
CASSLERTGSGNTIYF
TGTGCCAGCAGCTTAGAACGGACAGGCTCTGGAAACACCATATATTTT
>NA|TRBV7-9|TRBJ1-4|NA
CASSSTGVVTDNEKLFF
TGTGCCAGCAGCTCCACGGGCGTGGTGACAGATAATGAAAAACTGTTTTTT